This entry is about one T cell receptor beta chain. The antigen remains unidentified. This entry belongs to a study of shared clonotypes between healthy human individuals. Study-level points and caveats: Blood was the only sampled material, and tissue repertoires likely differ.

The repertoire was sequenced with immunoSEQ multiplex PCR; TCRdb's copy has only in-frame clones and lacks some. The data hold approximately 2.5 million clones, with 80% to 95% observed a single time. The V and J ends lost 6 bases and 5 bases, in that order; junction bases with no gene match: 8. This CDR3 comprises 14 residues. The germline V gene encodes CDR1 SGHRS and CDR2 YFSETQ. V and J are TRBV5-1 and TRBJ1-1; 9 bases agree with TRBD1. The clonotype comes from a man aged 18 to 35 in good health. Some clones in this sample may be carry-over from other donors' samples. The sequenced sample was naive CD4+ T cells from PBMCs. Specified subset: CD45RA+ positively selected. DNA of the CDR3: TGCGCCAGCATTACCGGGACAGGGTCGACTGAAGCTTTCTTT. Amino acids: CASITGTGSTEAFF.